The 18 T cell receptor beta chains reported below all come from one sample, sequenced in a study of cytomegalovirus exposure and HLA in healthy donors. PCR involved 60 Vbeta and 13 Jbeta primers. Assay: immunoSEQ multiplex PCR; the TCRdb copy retains only in-frame clones and omits some. The sample carries 150,000 to 200,000 clones, 81% recorded once. The sequencing input was PBMCs. The receptors here all came from a man aged 18 to 29 in good health and CMV-seronegative.

V usage is TRBV19 and J usage is TRBJ1-1; D unclear. CDR1 and CDR2 from the germline V gene are LNHDA and SQIVND (reference sequence). V dropped 1 base and J dropped 1 base, with 13 bases sitting between them. This CDR3 has 16 amino acids. The CDR3 DNA sequence: TGTGCCAGTAGTATAGGGATCCGGAGAGGGAACACTGAAGCTTTCTTT. It translates to CASSIGIRRGNTEAFF. Using reference TRBV19 and TRBJ1-1 for the parts outside the CDR3, the full variable domain is DGGITQSPKYLFRKEGQNVTLSCEQNLNHDAMYWYRQDPGQGLRLIYYSQIVNDFQKGDIAEGYSVSREKKESFPLTVTSAQKNPTAFYLCASSIGIRRGNTEAFFGQGTRLTVV.

CDR3 in amino acids: CASGSGRAETQYF. The CDR3 DNA reads as TGTGCCAGCGGAAGCGGGAGGGCAGAGACCCAGTACTTC. The chain recombines TRBV19 with TRBJ2-5; TRBD2 matches 10 bases. V gave up 9 bases and J gave up 4 bases; unmatched junction bases: 5. The V gene's germline CDR1 is LNHDA and CDR2 SQIVND (reference sequence). The CDR3 is 13 amino acids. The full variable domain, its missing parts supplied by reference TRBV19 and TRBJ2-5, is DGGITQSPKYLFRKEGQNVTLSCEQNLNHDAMYWYRQDPGQGLRLIYYSQIVNDFQKGDIAEGYSVSREKKESFPLTVTSAQKNPTAFYLCASGSGRAETQYFGPGTRLLVL.

The rearrangement uses TRBV6-5 and TRBJ1-5; D not resolved. The germline CDR1 and CDR2 sequences are MNHEY and SVGAGI. The CDR3 has 14 amino acids. The ends were cut back, 5 bases at V and 0 bases at J, with 8 bases in the middle. CDR3 sequence (DNA): TGTGCCAGCAGTCGAGTCCGTAGCAATCAGCCCCAGCATTTT. This translates into CASSRVRSNQPQHF.

This clone showed up just once. This sequence joins TRBV6-5 and TRBJ2-5; 7 bases are a match to TRBD2. The CDR3 contains 15 residues. The V gene end was trimmed by 0 bases and the J gene end by 4 bases; junction bases not matched to a gene: 5. CDR1 and CDR2 (germline): MNHEY, SVGAGI. The CDR3 is CASSYSGGGGETQYF. The CDR3 region has the DNA TGTGCCAGCAGTTACTCGGGGGGGGGAGGAGAGACCCAGTACTTC.

The chain employs TRBV11-2 and TRBJ2-5; the D gene is possibly TRBD2 (5 bases). Germline V gives CDR1 SGHAT, CDR2 FQNNGV. V was cut by 5 bases and J by 1 base, with 14 bases left in between. CDR3 length equals 15 residues. CDR3 nucleotides: TGTGCCAGCAGCCCCTACTGGAGGCCCCAAGAGACCCAGTACTTC. Its translation: CASSPYWRPQETQYF.

This clone was picked up a small number of times. The chain is built from TRBV7-3 and TRBJ1-1, with D possibly being TRBD1 (5 bases). There are 13 residues in the CDR3. Germline V gives CDR1 SGHTA, CDR2 FQGTGA. Trimming stripped 1 base from V and 5 bases from J, with 8 bases between. The CDR3 coding sequence is TGTGCCAGCAGCTTAAAGGGGAGGACTGAAGCTTTCTTT. It encodes CASSLKGRTEAFF.

The genes are TRBV4-2 and TRBJ2-7; TRBD1 is a possible D gene (6 bases). Germline values: CDR1 LGHNA, CDR2 YNFKEQ. The CDR3 extends over 13 amino acids. Trimming took 2 bases from V and 7 from J, leaving 12 bases between them. DNA for the CDR3: TGTGCCAGCAGCCAACCTGGACAGCCAGAGCAGTACTTC. This sequence encodes CASSQPGQPEQYF.

The V gene is TRBV19, the J gene TRBJ2-3, with 7 bases that match TRBD2. Losses at the gene ends were 5 bases for V and 6 bases for J; bases not matched to a gene: 20. The V gene's germline CDR1 is LNHDA and CDR2 SQIVND (reference sequence). The CDR3 spans 18 residues. This CDR3 is CASSSTSSGYTLRDTQYF. In DNA form, the CDR3 reads TGTGCCAGTAGTTCAACCTCTAGCGGATATACCTTAAGGGATACGCAGTATTTT.

The V call is TRBV2, the J call TRBJ1-2, with TRBD1 matching 7 bases. V lost 5 bases and J lost 5; bases outside the gene matches: 8. This CDR3 contains 14 residues. Germline loops: CDR1 SNHLY, CDR2 FYNNEI. The CDR3 spells CASSFPGQTYGYTF. The DNA of the CDR3 is TGTGCCAGCAGTTTTCCGGGACAGACGTATGGCTACACCTTC.

The chain carries TRBV5-1 and TRBJ1-6; 9 bases are shared with TRBD1. The CDR3 loop spans 16 amino acids. Looked up from germline, CDR1 is SGHRS and CDR2 is YFSETQ. With 2 bases clipped from V and 10 bases from J, the junction kept 10 bases outside the gene matches. This CDR3 reads CASSLDGTGKGSPLHF. The CDR3 DNA reads as TGCGCCAGCAGCTTAGACGGGACAGGGAAAGGATCACCCCTCCACTTT.

The J gene is TRBJ1-1, the V gene TRBV6-1; unclear D gene. Germline V gives CDR1 MNHNS, CDR2 SASEGT. Trimming stripped 4 bases from V and 1 base from J, with 10 bases between. This CDR3 is 14 amino acids long. This chain's CDR3 is CASSVNRANTEAFF. CDR3 sequence (DNA): TGTGCCAGCAGTGTCAACAGAGCGAACACTGAAGCTTTCTTT.

This clone was found a few times. The chain uses TRBV5-1 and TRBJ1-6; 9 nucleotides agree with TRBD1. The CDR3 loop spans 15 amino acids. J gave up 7 bases and V 4 bases, and 6 bases lay outside the gene matches. Germline assignment: CDR1 SGHRS and CDR2 YFSETQ. The chain's CDR3 is CASSPGTGTNSPLHF. The CDR3 DNA sequence: TGCGCCAGCAGCCCCGGGACAGGGACAAATTCACCCCTCCACTTT.

The V call is TRBV19, the J call TRBJ2-7; TRBD2 is a possible D gene (6 bases). The length of the CDR3 is 13 residues. The germline V gene has CDR1 LNHDA and CDR2 SQIVND (reference sequence). V lost 5 bases and J 5 bases, leaving 13 bases between the germline ends. The CDR3 nucleotides read TGTGCCAGTAGTGTCAGGGAGCGGGACGAGCAGTACTTC. It codes for CASSVRERDEQYF.

This clone was counted between two and nine times. This chain uses TRBV10-3 with TRBJ1-1; the D is unclear. The CDR3 runs to 16 residues. Per the germline V gene, CDR1 is ENHRY and CDR2 is SYGVKD. V was shortened by 2 bases and J by 0 bases, with 13 bases between the two germline ends. CDR3 sequence: CAISETGGLMNTEAFF. The CDR3 coding sequence is TGTGCCATCAGTGAGACGGGTGGGTTAATGAACACTGAAGCTTTCTTT.

The gene calls are TRBV5-6 and TRBJ1-3; D remains unclear. Trimming shortened V by 1 base and J by 4 bases, and 9 bases separated the two germline ends. In germline, CDR1 is SGHDT, CDR2 YYEEEE. This CDR3 is built from 14 residues. CDR3 amino acids: CASSLSGNGNTIYF. CDR3 DNA: TGTGCCAGCAGCTTGTCCGGTAACGGAAACACCATATATTTT.

This chain joins TRBV27 and TRBJ1-2, with TRBD1 identical over 11 bases. V lost 3 bases to trimming and J lost 8 bases; unmatched junction nucleotides: 17. The germline V gene encodes CDR1 MNHEY and CDR2 SMNVEV (reference sequence). There are 18 residues in the CDR3. CDR3 loop: CASSFWASIGQGARGYTF. CDR3 DNA: TGTGCCAGCAGTTTTTGGGCCAGTATCGGACAGGGGGCGCGAGGCTACACCTTC.

The V gene is TRBV5-1, the J gene TRBJ1-1; perhaps TRBD1 as D (6 bases). This CDR3 contains 15 residues. The V gene's germline CDR1 is SGHRS and CDR2 YFSETQ. Trimming cost V 4 bases and J 1 base, with 14 bases left between them. The CDR3 protein is CASSVTGFSNTEAFF. DNA for the CDR3: TGCGCCAGCAGCGTTACAGGGTTCTCGAACACTGAAGCTTTCTTT.

The chain recombines TRBV29-1 with TRBJ2-2; D is possibly TRBD2 (5 bases). CDR3 length: 12 amino acids. V lost 3 bases, J lost 6 bases, and 8 bases lay in between. Germline lookup yields CDR1 SQVTM and CDR2 ANQGSEA. The CDR3 DNA sequence: TGCAGCGTTGACGGGGAACCCGGGGAGCTGTTTTTT. It encodes CSVDGEPGELFF.